This T cell receptor beta chain was recorded in a study of identical twins. Study-wide results and caveats: Abundant beta clonotypes from cord blood bore fewer insertions; memory repertoires lacked this pattern. Models underestimated how often monozygotic twins shared out-of-frame TCR alpha.

Template switching, a step in the protocol, added a universal primer site, and cDNA carried unique molecular identifiers. TCRdb recomputed calls from the 5' RACE reads with MiXCR, one row per CDR3 protein. The sample includes some 240,000 distinct CDR3 sequences, around 8% seen only once; the top ten take less than 4%. Healthy Caucasian donors formed the entire cohort. In regard to this clonotype: The target antigen is unknown.

This CDR3 region has 14 residues. The V and J ends lost 0 bases and 4 bases respectively, with 8 bases between them. Germline V gives CDR1 SGDLS, CDR2 YYNGEE. The data also belong to a second study, concerning yellow fever vaccine responses in identical twins.

The gene calls are TRBV9 and TRBJ2-1; D unresolved. Sequencing input: CD8+ T cells sorted from blood. The sequence was obtained from a woman in her late teens or twenties in good health. The CDR3 sequence is CASSVDDRYNEQFF. In nucleotides, the CDR3 is TGTGCCAGCAGCGTAGATGACCGGTACAATGAGCAGTTCTTC.